This T cell receptor (beta chain) is from a study of blood T cell repertoires in COVID-19. Looked up from germline, CDR1 is PRHDT and CDR2 is FYEKMQ (reference sequence). V lost 5 bases to trimming and J lost 1 base; unmatched junction nucleotides: 3. The CDR3 sequence is 15 residues long. Assay used: immunoSEQ multiplex PCR; TCRdb lists only in-frame clones, some missing. This table holds 400,000 to 550,000 clones, about 85% found once. The chain combines TRBV13 with TRBJ2-7, with 12 bases identical to TRBD2. The sequencing sample was made of PBMCs or T cells enriched from blood (not recorded which). The sequence was collected from a woman aged 18-29 years with acute COVID-19. The CDR3 reads CASSPGLAGSYEQYF. The CDR3 nucleotides read TGTGCCAGCAGCCCTGGACTAGCGGGGTCCTACGAGCAGTACTTC.